Sequencing of this TCR beta chain was carried out in a study of blood T cell repertoires in COVID-19. On the study more broadly: From the United States, Italy and Spain came samples of acute and convalescent COVID-19. PBMCs, B-cell-depleted T cells, or T cells provided the cDNA or gDNA that made up the material.

Turning to this clone: Other DNA variants within this sample encode the same CDR3.

This CDR3 is 14 amino acids long. V was shortened by 4 bases and J by 0 bases, with 10 bases between the two germline ends. Germline assignment: CDR1 MDHEN and CDR2 SYDVKM. Authors' data handling: Amplification of reference gene primers provided the estimated nucleated cell counts. Here immunoSEQ multiplex PCR was the method, and the copy in TCRdb shows in-frame clones only, minus some. From that table come the V and J calls and clone size; the DNA was used to work out D and trimming. The sample includes around 36,000 clones, 80% to 90% of them seen just once. The TCR sequence derives from a man over 45 with acute or convalescent COVID-19. This sequence joins TRBV28 and TRBJ2-7, with D maybe TRBD1 (6 bases). The specimen sequenced was peripheral blood. The CDR3 nucleotides are TGTGCCAGCAGTTCTGGACAGTTCTCCTACGAGCAGTACTTC. Encoded protein: CASSSGQFSYEQYF. Full variable domain (outside the CDR3, taken from reference TRBV28 and TRBJ2-7): DVKVTQSSRYLVKRTGEKVFLECVQDMDHENMFWYRQDPGLGLRLIYFSYDVKMKEKGDIPEGYSVSREKKERFSLILESASTNQTSMYLCASSSGQFSYEQYFGPGTRLTVT.